Each of the 19 T cell receptor beta chains below was sequenced from the same sample in a study of early T cells in non-severe SARS-CoV-2 infection. TCRdb re-called the 5' RACE reads through MiXCR, storing one row per CDR3 protein. The sample consists of under 50,000 distinct CDR3 sequences, around 4.6% of them appearing once. The material sequenced was whole blood. These receptors came from an adult who was a healthcare worker with PCR-confirmed SARS-CoV-2 infection or an uninfected control (not recorded which).

This clonotype was found many times. The chain links TRBV27 to TRBJ1-1; D may be TRBD1 (6 bases). V lost 6 bases and J lost 11, with 19 bases in between. The CDR3 is 13 residues long. CDR1 is MNHEY, CDR2 SMNVEV, per germline (reference sequence). This chain's CDR3 is CASRQGSMDVAFF. CDR3 DNA: TGTGCCAGCAGACAGGGTTCAATGGATGTCGCTTTCTTT.

The chain combines TRBV28 with TRBJ2-7, with D hard to call. The CDR3 runs to 14 residues. The V gene's germline CDR1 is MDHEN and CDR2 SYDVKM. The V end lost 6 bases, the J end lost 3 bases, and 15 bases lay between the germline ends. As DNA, the CDR3 is TGTGCCAGCAGCGGCCGGGCCCTATTCTACGAGCAGTACTTC. This encodes CASSGRALFYEQYF.

This clonotype was detected ten times or more. The chain carries TRBV4-1 and TRBJ2-5; D is possibly TRBD1 (5 bases). This CDR3 contains 16 residues. Trimming pared 0 bases from V and 0 bases from J, leaving 11 bases between. From germline, CDR1 is MGHRA and CDR2 YSYEKL. The CDR3 coding sequence is TGCGCCAGCAGCCAAGATCGGGCAGGGCACCAAGAGACCCAGTACTTC. It encodes CASSQDRAGHQETQYF.

With respect to this clonotype: This clone may be a read error of a much larger clone one base away. The chain couples TRBV18 to TRBJ2-1, with 11 bases aligning to TRBD1. CDR1 KGHSH and CDR2 LQKENI come from the germline V gene. This CDR3 region has 11 residues. The CDR3 nucleotides read TGTGTCAGCTCACAGGACAGGGGGCAATTCTTC. Translation: CVSSQDRGQFF.

This clonotype was seen a handful of times. The V and J genes are TRBV7-2 and TRBJ2-5, with TRBD2 identical over 8 bases. The CDR3 loop spans 15 amino acids. Germline V gene data show CDR1 as SGHTA and CDR2 as FQGNSA. V was clipped by 5 bases and J by 3 bases; unmatched bases: 8. Here the CDR3 DNA reads TGTGCCAGCAGCATCGGAGGAGCGGGAGAAGAGACCCAGTACTTC. Amino acid sequence: CASSIGGAGEETQYF.

The chain uses TRBV19 and TRBJ2-7; D not certain. The V end lost 3 bases, the J end lost 2 bases, and 8 bases lay between the germline ends. Germline V gene sequence: CDR1 LNHDA, CDR2 SQIVND (reference sequence). The CDR3 totals 13 residues. CDR3 in amino acids: CASSISRTYEQYF. The CDR3 DNA sequence: TGTGCCAGTAGTATCTCCAGAACCTACGAGCAGTACTTC. Filled out from reference TRBV19 and TRBJ2-7, the complete variable domain reads DGGITQSPKYLFRKEGQNVTLSCEQNLNHDAMYWYRQDPGQGLRLIYYSQIVNDFQKGDIAEGYSVSREKKESFPLTVTSAQKNPTAFYLCASSISRTYEQYFGPGTRLTVT.

This clonotype was detected many times. The rearrangement joins TRBV11-1 to TRBJ2-7; weak D call: TRBD1 (5 bases). This CDR3 has 13 amino acids. With 6 bases removed from V and 0 bases from J, the gap between germline ends came to 9 bases. The V gene's germline CDR1 is SGHAT and CDR2 FQDESV (reference sequence). CDR3 coding DNA: TGTGCCAGCAGTATCAGGGCCTCCTACGAGCAGTACTTC. Translating gives CASSIRASYEQYF.

This clonotype was seen at least ten times. The J gene is TRBJ2-1, the V gene TRBV4-3; D may be TRBD1 or TRBD2 (5 bases each). Germline lookup yields CDR1 LGHNA and CDR2 YSLEER. Trimming took 1 base from V and 6 from J, leaving 13 bases between them. This CDR3 has 15 residues. The CDR3, as DNA: TGCGCCAGCAGCCAAGCACGGGACGCCCTCAATGAGCAGTTCTTC. Protein sequence: CASSQARDALNEQFF.

This clonotype was counted ten times or more. The V call is TRBV7-2, the J call TRBJ2-3; 10 nucleotides align to TRBD2. Per the germline V gene, CDR1 is SGHTA and CDR2 is FQGNSA. The CDR3 has 19 amino acids. V shed 0 bases and J 1 base; nucleotides not matched to a gene: 10. CDR3 in amino acids: CASSLASQRGGPGTDTQYF. Here the CDR3 DNA reads TGTGCCAGCAGCTTAGCGTCCCAGCGGGGGGGCCCAGGCACAGATACGCAGTATTTT.

The chain carries TRBV7-2 and TRBJ2-1; 10 bases fit TRBD2. The CDR3 totals 15 residues. J was trimmed by 7 bases and V by 5 bases; bases with no gene match: 8. Germline values: CDR1 SGHTA, CDR2 FQGNSA. CDR3 DNA sequence: TGTGCCAGCAGCACTCTAGCGGGAGAATTTAATGAGCAGTTCTTC. This encodes CASSTLAGEFNEQFF.

This clonotype was recorded many times. The chain carries TRBV4-2 and TRBJ2-7; 9 bases fit TRBD1. This CDR3 has 14 amino acids. V shed 3 bases and J 3 bases; nucleotides not matched to a gene: 3. Germline assignment: CDR1 LGHNA and CDR2 YNFKEQ. The CDR3 nucleotides are TGTGCCAGCAGCCACGGACAGGGGAACTACGAGCAGTACTTC. This codes for CASSHGQGNYEQYF.

Comment on this clonotype: It may be a read error: a sequence one base away is much more abundant. The V gene is TRBV7-9, the J gene TRBJ2-2, with TRBD1 matching over 8 bases. Germline V lookup: CDR1 SEHNR, CDR2 FQNEAQ (reference sequence). The CDR3 is made up of 15 amino acids. Here the CDR3 reads CVSSKTGANTGELFF. CDR3 DNA sequence: TGTGTCAGCAGTAAGACAGGGGCGAACACCGGGGAGCTGTTTTTT.

On this clonotype itself: It may be a read error: a sequence one base away is much more abundant. The J gene is TRBJ2-4, the V gene TRBV29-1; 8 nucleotides agree with TRBD1. The CDR3 spans 13 residues. Germline values: CDR1 SQVTM, CDR2 ANQGSEA. Here the CDR3 reads CSVGVQGENIRYF. In nucleotides, the CDR3 is TGCAGCGTTGGTGTACAGGGGGAAAACATTCGGTACTTC.

This clonotype was recorded at least ten times. J is TRBJ2-5 and V is TRBV29-1; D may match TRBD1 or TRBD2 (5 bases each). There are 14 residues in the CDR3. The V gene's germline CDR1 is SQVTM and CDR2 ANQGSEA. V lost 0 bases and J 7 bases, leaving 15 bases between the germline ends. The CDR3 coding sequence is TGCAGCGTTGAAGATACGCGGTTTGGGGGGACCCAGTACTTC. Translation gives CSVEDTRFGGTQYF.

This clonotype was found many times. The chain is built from TRBV20-1 and TRBJ2-5; possibly TRBD2 for D (5 bases). V was cut by 2 bases and J by 7 bases, with 14 bases left in between. In germline, CDR1 is DFQATT, CDR2 SNEGSKA (reference sequence). The CDR3 runs 13 residues. The CDR3 bases are TGCAGTGCTAGATTTAACCCCCGGGGGACCCAGTACTTC. Its protein is CSARFNPRGTQYF.

This clonotype was counted only a few times. The CDR3 coding sequence is TGCAGTGCTAGCCCGGACAGCTCCTACAATGAGCAGTTCTTC. It encodes CSASPDSSYNEQFF. J is TRBJ2-1 and V is TRBV20-1; maybe TRBD1 (6 bases). This CDR3 contains 14 residues. V shed 3 bases and J shed 0 bases, with 9 bases lying between them. Germline V gene sequence: CDR1 DFQATT, CDR2 SNEGSKA (reference sequence).

This clonotype was found many times. The CDR3: CASSLGTINIQYF. DNA of the CDR3: TGTGCCAGCAGCTTAGGGACTATAAACATTCAGTACTTC. This chain links TRBV11-1 with TRBJ2-4; possible D gene TRBD2, 6 bases. V was cut by 1 base and J by 6 bases, with 7 bases left in between. Germline V gene sequence: CDR1 SGHAT, CDR2 FQDESV (reference sequence). This CDR3 is built from 13 residues.

The sample holds many counts of this clonotype. The chain recombines TRBV10-3 with TRBJ1-2; no clear D. Trimming cost V 6 bases and J 6 bases, with 8 bases left between them. The CDR3 length is 11 residues. Germline V gene sequence: CDR1 ENHRY, CDR2 SYGVKD. The CDR3 here is CAIRKADGYTF. The CDR3 DNA sequence: TGTGCCATCAGAAAGGCCGATGGCTACACCTTC.

CDR3 protein: CASSLEEFRGTPWNQPQHF. CDR3 nucleotide sequence: TGTGCCAGCAGCTTAGAGGAGTTTCGGGGAACTCCGTGGAATCAGCCCCAGCATTTT. The chain joins TRBV7-2 to TRBJ1-5; D is unresolved. V was cut by 1 base and J by 4 bases, with 23 bases left in between. Germline V gene data show CDR1 as SGHTA and CDR2 as FQGNSA. The CDR3 covers 19 residues.